A selection of T cell receptor beta chains follows, all from one sample in a study of blood T cell repertoires in COVID-19. The repertoire was sequenced with immunoSEQ multiplex PCR; TCRdb's copy has only in-frame clones and lacks some. The sample has approximately 220,000 clones, about 85% seen once. Sequencing used peripheral blood. The receptors shown here come from a man aged 45-60 years who had recovered from COVID-19. Both conserved end residues are part of each CDR3. The D gene is left open where the match is weak. Size is stated for part of the rows, as once, few or many counts, or as a class when the clone is expanded.

V gene,D gene,CDR3 length,J gene,clone size,CDR3 DNA,CDR3 protein
TRBV2,TRBD1,15,TRBJ2-3,NA,TGTGCCAGCAGGAACTCAGGGGGCAGCACAGATACGCAGTATTTT,CASRNSGGSTDTQYF
TRBV24-1,TRBD2,16,TRBJ2-1,NA,TGTGCCACCAGTGATTCTAGCGGGAGCTCCTACAATGAGCAGTTCTTC,CATSDSSGSSYNEQFF
TRBV25-1,TRBD1,13,TRBJ1-3,NA,TGTGCCGTACAGGGGGCGTTGGGAAACACCATATATTTT,CAVQGALGNTIYF
TRBV6-1,TRBD1,16,TRBJ2-3,NA,TGTGCCAGCAGTGACAAGACAGGGGGGCGAACAGATACGCAGTATTTT,CASSDKTGGRTDTQYF
TRBV6-6,NA,15,TRBJ1-1,once,TGTGCCAGCAGTTACTCGAGAGGCATGAACACTGAAGCTTTCTTT,CASSYSRGMNTEAFF
TRBV28,TRBD2,15,TRBJ2-1,NA,TGTGCCAGCCGATCTCCCGGGACTAGCGGAGCCGAGCAGTTCTTC,CASRSPGTSGAEQFF
TRBV28,NA,17,TRBJ1-1,NA,TGTGCCAGCAGTTTATGGAACGGGGTTACGGTGAACACTGAAGCTTTCTTT,CASSLWNGVTVNTEAFF
TRBV9,NA,13,TRBJ2-7,NA,TGTGCCAGCAGCGTAACTCCCTCCTACGAGCAGTACTTC,CASSVTPSYEQYF
TRBV6-5,TRBD1,15,TRBJ2-3,once,TGTGCCAGCAGCCCGACAGGGCATTTTACAGATACGCAGTATTTT,CASSPTGHFTDTQYF
TRBV5-8,TRBD1,15,TRBJ1-5,NA,TGTGCCAGCAGCTCCTACAGGGGGATTAATCAGCCCCAGCATTTT,CASSSYRGINQPQHF
TRBV18,NA,14,TRBJ1-1,NA,TGTGCCAGCTCACTTAACACGGGGAACACTGAAGCTTTCTTT,CASSLNTGNTEAFF
TRBV24-1,TRBD2,15,TRBJ2-7,NA,TGTGCCACCAGTGATTTTGTAGCGGGAGTCGACGAGCAGTACTTC,CATSDFVAGVDEQYF
TRBV6-6,NA,13,TRBJ1-1,NA,TGTGCCAGCAGTTTCATTTTCAACACTGAAGCTTTCTTT,CASSFIFNTEAFF